This TCR beta chain derives from a study of blood T cell repertoires in COVID-19. Background on the study: Collection of acute and convalescent COVID-19 samples took place in the United States, Italy and Spain. Sample material is recorded as cDNA or gDNA derived from T cells, B-cell-depleted T cells, or PBMCs.

The junction had 9 bases not matched to a gene; V was cut back by 5 bases and J by 0 bases. Germline CDR1 and CDR2: MDHEN and SYDVKM. The CDR3 loop spans 16 amino acids. Authors' data handling: Amplification from reference gene primers served as the basis for estimated nucleated cell counts. This table comes from immunoSEQ multiplex PCR, and its TCRdb copy is limited to in-frame clones, with some not included. The V and J calls and clone size were taken over from that table, and D and trimming were inferred from the DNA. In the table there are 160,000 or so clones, about 80% of which are singletons. This sequence was found in a man in his sixties with acute or convalescent COVID-19. V usage is TRBV28 and J usage is TRBJ1-2, with TRBD1 matching 7 bases. Source material: peripheral blood. The CDR3 loop is CASSLPSGGTNYGYTF. In DNA, the CDR3 is TGTGCCAGCAGTCTCCCCTCAGGGGGAACTAACTATGGCTACACCTTC.